The count of the clone carrying this T cell receptor beta chain is one. What it binds is unknown. In CD8 memory, CD45RO+ cells were put together with CCR7-negative CD45RA+ TemRA cells. This specimen comes from a study of shared clonotypes between healthy human individuals. Study-level points and caveats: Clonotypes shared by all four sorted-subset donors had higher generation probabilities than non-shared clonotypes.

Genomic DNA per cell subset filled all wells of several immunoSEQ plates. Produced via immunoSEQ multiplex PCR; TCRdb's table is partial and in-frame only. The sample carries approximately 88,000 clones, approximately 70% recorded once. Specimen: memory CD8+ T cells sorted from blood. Regarding subset: CD45RO+ cells pooled with CCR7-negative TemRA cells. The clonotype originates from a man aged 25 to 40 in good health.

The CDR3 is CASSLVGRTLHEQYF. Written as DNA, the CDR3 is TGTGCCAGCAGCTTAGTCGGGAGGACCTTACACGAGCAGTACTTC. The genes are TRBV11-2 and TRBJ2-7; 7 bases fit TRBD2. From germline, CDR1 is SGHAT and CDR2 FQNNGV. Unmatched junction bases numbered 8, after V lost 1 base and J lost 5 bases. CDR3 length equals 15 residues.